The TCR beta chain described here comes from a study of shared clonotypes between healthy human individuals. This clone was seen just once. The table came from immunoSEQ multiplex PCR; TCRdb's copy has only in-frame clones and leaves some out. The sample includes approximately 2.5 million clones, approximately 93% of them seen just once. Trimming at V came to 3 bases and at J to 10 bases, leaving 19 bases not matched to a gene. Germline values: CDR1 LNHDA, CDR2 SQIVND (reference sequence). This CDR3 contains 18 residues. Sequencing was carried out using naive CD4+ T cells from PBMCs. Subset indicated: CD45RA+ positively selected. The chain links TRBV19 to TRBJ1-5, with 9 bases fitting TRBD1. The sequence derives from a young man in good health. Some clones in this sample may be carry-over from other donors' samples. Written as DNA, the CDR3 is TGTGCCAGTAGTATGGTGGCAGGGACAGGGCTGAGACCGCCTCCCCAGCATTTT. Its translation is CASSMVAGTGLRPPPQHF.